The 29 T cell receptor beta chains reported below all come from one sample, sequenced in a study of radiation and T cells in renal cell carcinoma. The protocol was immunoSEQ multiplex PCR, while the TCRdb copy is restricted to in-frame clones and leaves out a portion. Altogether fewer than 200,000 clones are present, 88% being singletons, with the ten largest covering roughly 12%. Time point indicated: blood 4 weeks post-SBRT, at nephrectomy. The treatment is: 15 Gy SBRT to primary tumor, nephrectomy 4 weeks later. Sequences were derived from blood, sampled from a patient whose treatment included radiotherapy and nephrectomy. The receptors come from a woman in her forties or fifties with renal cell carcinoma.

The V and J genes are TRBV9 and TRBJ1-5, with D possibly being TRBD1 (5 bases). Trimming took off 3 bases at V and 9 bases at J, with 16 bases between the two ends. The CDR3 spans 14 residues. In germline, CDR1 is SGDLS, CDR2 YYNGEE. The CDR3 DNA is TGTGCCAGCAGCGCTCGGGACGGACCGGGGCCCCAGCATTTT. Protein: CASSARDGPGPQHF.

This chain links TRBV2 with TRBJ2-1; 8 nucleotides match TRBD2. V lost 4 bases, J lost 10 bases, and 6 bases stayed unmatched. From germline, CDR1 is SNHLY and CDR2 FYNNEI. The CDR3 is made up of 13 amino acids. DNA of the CDR3: TGTGCCAGCAGTGGAGCGGGAGAGAGAGAGCAGTTCTTC. Protein sequence: CASSGAGEREQFF. The whole variable domain, filled in from reference TRBV2 and TRBJ2-1, reads EPEVTQTPSHQVTQMGQEVILRCVPISNHLYFYWYRQILGQKVEFLVSFYNNEISEKSEIFDDQFSVERPDGSNFTLKIRSTKLEDSAMYFCASSGAGEREQFFGPGTRLTVL.

The chain uses TRBV7-6 and TRBJ1-1; D might be TRBD1 (5 bases). CDR3 length equals 13 residues. Germline V lookup: CDR1 SGHVS, CDR2 FNYEAQ. Trimming stripped 2 bases from V and 5 bases from J, with 9 bases between. The CDR3 bases are TGTGCCAGCAGCTTACAGGGAAGTACTGAAGCTTTCTTT. Translating gives CASSLQGSTEAFF. Using reference TRBV7-6 and TRBJ1-1 for the parts outside the CDR3, the full variable domain is GAGVSQSPRYKVTKRGQDVALRCDPISGHVSLYWYRQALGQGPEFLTYFNYEAQQDKSGLPNDRFSAERPEGSISTLTIQRTEQRDSAMYRCASSLQGSTEAFFGQGTRLTVV.

The rearrangement uses TRBV18 and TRBJ2-5; TRBD2 matches 11 bases. Germline V gene sequence: CDR1 KGHSH, CDR2 LQKENI. The CDR3 length is 16 residues. J was trimmed by 2 bases and V by 3 bases; bases with no gene match: 5. The CDR3 here is CASSPPRLAGQETQYF. The CDR3 DNA sequence: TGTGCCAGCTCACCGCCCCGACTAGCGGGGCAAGAGACCCAGTACTTC.

This sequence joins TRBV7-2 and TRBJ2-1; 7 bases align to TRBD1. This CDR3 spans 15 amino acids. In germline, CDR1 is SGHTA, CDR2 FQGNSA. The V and J ends lost 5 bases and 2 bases, in that order; junction bases with no gene match: 6. As DNA, the CDR3 is TGTGCCAGCAGCCCGCAGACAGGGACCTACAATGAGCAGTTCTTC. As protein: CASSPQTGTYNEQFF.

The chain couples TRBV7-8 to TRBJ1-5; a possible D gene is TRBD1 (6 bases). V was trimmed by 4 bases and J by 4 bases, leaving 14 bases between them. This CDR3 is 15 amino acids long. Germline lookup yields CDR1 SGHVS and CDR2 FQNEAQ. Here the CDR3 reads CASSSVQGRNQPQHF. In DNA form, the CDR3 reads TGTGCCAGCAGCTCAGTACAGGGAAGGAATCAGCCCCAGCATTTT.

This chain connects TRBV19 to TRBJ1-6; TRBD1 is a possible D gene (5 bases). Germline V CDR1 and CDR2: LNHDA, SQIVND (reference sequence). CDR3 size: 14 residues. V lost 7 bases and J lost 10, with 17 bases in between. DNA for the CDR3: TGTGCCAGTACCACCGGGGGGGTAGGATCACCCCTCCACTTT. As protein: CASTTGGVGSPLHF. The full variable domain, in which reference TRBV19 and TRBJ1-6 provide the parts outside the CDR3, is DGGITQSPKYLFRKEGQNVTLSCEQNLNHDAMYWYRQDPGQGLRLIYYSQIVNDFQKGDIAEGYSVSREKKESFPLTVTSAQKNPTAFYLCASTTGGVGSPLHFGNGTRLTVT.

The rearrangement uses TRBV9 and TRBJ2-7; 8 positions match TRBD1. Germline values: CDR1 SGDLS, CDR2 YYNGEE. The CDR3 consists of 13 residues. J gave up 3 bases and V 5 bases, and 4 bases lay outside the gene matches. The CDR3 spells CASSAQGGYEQYF. For the CDR3, the DNA is TGTGCCAGCAGTGCACAGGGGGGCTACGAGCAGTACTTC.

The chain recombines TRBV5-6 with TRBJ1-4; maybe TRBD1 (5 bases). This CDR3 has 17 residues. V was shortened by 1 base and J by 0 bases, with 13 bases between the two germline ends. CDR1 and CDR2 from the germline V gene are SGHDT and YYEEEE. CDR3 sequence: CASSLKYGRATNEKLFF. CDR3 in DNA: TGTGCCAGCAGCTTGAAGTACGGCAGGGCAACTAATGAAAAACTGTTTTTT. The whole variable domain, filled in from reference TRBV5-6 and TRBJ1-4, reads DAGVTQSPTHLIKTRGQQVTLRCSPKSGHDTVSWYQQALGQGPQFIFQYYEEEERQRGNFPDRFSGHQFPNYSSELNVNALLLGDSALYLCASSLKYGRATNEKLFFGSGTQLSVL.

The chain combines TRBV15 with TRBJ2-7, with unresolved D. The V end was cut by 0 bases, the J end by 5 bases, with 11 bases between. This CDR3 is 14 amino acids long. Germline values: CDR1 LNHNV, CDR2 YYDKDF (reference sequence). CDR3 nucleotide sequence: TGTGCCACCAGCAGAGACGAGACCATCGACGAGCAGTACTTC. Its protein product is CATSRDETIDEQYF.

The chain uses TRBV7-9 and TRBJ1-1; 9 bases line up with TRBD1. Germline V gives CDR1 SEHNR, CDR2 FQNEAQ (reference sequence). This CDR3 is 14 amino acids long. The J segment lost 5 bases and the V segment lost 6 bases, leaving 7 bases of the junction unmatched. DNA of the CDR3: TGTGCCAGCAGACAGGGGGCTATGAGAACTGAAGCTTTCTTT. This codes for CASRQGAMRTEAFF.

This sequence joins TRBV7-2 and TRBJ2-7; 11 bases line up with TRBD2. Losses at the gene ends were 1 base for V and 3 bases for J; bases not matched to a gene: 5. From germline, CDR1 is SGHTA and CDR2 FQGNSA. The CDR3 loop spans 16 amino acids. The CDR3, as DNA: TGTGCCAGCAGCTTAGGGATAGCGGGGGGGCTCTACGAGCAGTACTTC. This codes for CASSLGIAGGLYEQYF.

This chain uses TRBV19 with TRBJ1-6; TRBD1 is a possible D gene (6 bases). Germline values: CDR1 LNHDA, CDR2 SQIVND (reference sequence). CDR3 length equals 14 residues. Trimming stripped 5 bases from V and 11 bases from J, with 16 bases between. The CDR3 sequence is CASSSQGGPAPLHF. The CDR3 region has the DNA TGTGCCAGTAGTTCCCAAGGGGGACCGGCACCCCTCCACTTT.

CDR3 amino acids: CASSFRTGATEAFF. CDR3 nucleotides: TGTGCCAGCAGCTTCAGGACAGGGGCCACTGAAGCTTTCTTT. This sequence joins TRBV5-6 and TRBJ1-1, with 9 bases that match TRBD1. Trimming cost V 2 bases and J 4 bases; bases outside gene matches: 3. The CDR3 has 14 amino acids. Looked up from germline, CDR1 is SGHDT and CDR2 is YYEEEE.

Details on this clone: Other DNA sequences within the sample encode an identical CDR3. V usage is TRBV7-2 and J usage is TRBJ2-7, with no clear D. Trimming removed 1 base from V and 2 bases from J, with 3 bases in between. Germline CDR1 and CDR2: SGHTA and FQGNSA. The CDR3 is 12 amino acids. CDR3: CASSLVPYEQYF. Here the CDR3 DNA reads TGTGCCAGCAGCTTAGTTCCCTACGAGCAGTACTTC.

This chain joins TRBV2 and TRBJ1-2, with D tentatively TRBD1 (6 bases). Trimming removed 5 bases at V and 2 bases at J, with 12 bases between. CDR1 is SNHLY and CDR2 is FYNNEI in the germline V gene. The CDR3 has 14 amino acids. CDR3 sequence (DNA): TGTGCCAGCAGTACAGGGCCTGCAAACTATGGCTACACCTTC. Its protein product is CASSTGPANYGYTF.

The chain has TRBV7-2 and TRBJ1-6; TRBD1 agrees at 9 bases. Germline V gives CDR1 SGHTA, CDR2 FQGNSA. With V trimmed by 4 bases and J by 8 bases, 3 bases remained unmatched. This CDR3 comprises 14 residues. As DNA, the CDR3 is TGTGCCAGCAGCTGGACAGGGGTGGATTCACCCCTCCACTTT. Protein product: CASSWTGVDSPLHF.

The rearrangement links TRBV5-1 to TRBJ2-5; 10 bases agree with TRBD2. Germline CDR1 reads SGHRS; CDR2 reads YFSETQ. This CDR3 has 15 amino acids. The ends lost 3 bases at V and 5 bases at J; junction bases unmatched: 7. The CDR3 region is CASSSVAGGGETQYF. For the CDR3, the DNA is TGCGCCAGCAGCTCAGTAGCGGGGGGCGGCGAGACCCAGTACTTC.

The chain has TRBV2 and TRBJ2-3, with 10 positions matching TRBD2. The CDR3 has 15 residues. The trim removed 7 bases at V and 4 bases at J, leaving 8 bases unmatched. Germline V gene lookup returns CDR1 SNHLY and CDR2 FYNNEI. The CDR3 loop reads CASTSGGARADTQYF. The CDR3 DNA follows: TGTGCCAGCACAAGCGGGGGGGCCCGCGCAGATACGCAGTATTTT.

V is TRBV7-2 and J is TRBJ2-6; D remains ambiguous. The CDR3 consists of 15 residues. V shed 3 bases and J shed 0 bases, with 6 bases lying between them. Germline loops: CDR1 SGHTA, CDR2 FQGNSA. As DNA, the CDR3 is TGTGCCAGCAGCTTTAGGGACTCTGGGGCCAACGTCCTGACTTTC. Amino acid sequence: CASSFRDSGANVLTF.

This clone occurred once. Other nucleotide sequences from this sample produce the same CDR3. The J gene is TRBJ2-5, the V gene TRBV15; no clear D. This CDR3 is 12 amino acids long. Between the trimmed V and J ends, which lost 2 bases and 5 bases, there was a span of 6 bases. Looked up from germline, CDR1 is LNHNV and CDR2 is YYDKDF (reference sequence). For the CDR3, the DNA is TGTGCCACCAGCAGACCTGGCGAGACCCAGTACTTC. The encoded protein is CATSRPGETQYF.

The V gene is TRBV30, the J gene TRBJ1-5, with no clear D. The V gene's germline CDR1 is GTSNPN and CDR2 SVGIG (reference sequence). The V and J ends lost 0 bases and 2 bases respectively, with 8 bases between them. CDR3 length: 14 amino acids. CDR3 loop: CAWSVLGGNQPQHF. In DNA, the CDR3 is TGTGCCTGGAGTGTCCTGGGAGGCAATCAGCCCCAGCATTTT.

V is TRBV7-9 and J is TRBJ2-1; TRBD2 matches 10 bases. Germline V gene lookup returns CDR1 SEHNR and CDR2 FQNEAQ (reference sequence). This CDR3 comprises 16 residues. The J segment lost 7 bases and the V segment lost 6 bases, leaving 12 bases of the junction unmatched. In nucleotides, the CDR3 is TGTGCCAGCAGGGGAGGGGGGACTAGCGCGGGAAATGAGCAGTTCTTC. Its protein product is CASRGGGTSAGNEQFF.

V and J are TRBV6-6 and TRBJ2-7; possible D gene TRBD2, 8 bases. Deletions cut 3 bases from V and 2 bases from J, with 14 bases between. The CDR3 spans 15 residues. CDR1 and CDR2 (germline): MNHNY, SVGAGI (reference sequence). The CDR3 is CASSYIAGTAYEQYF. CDR3 sequence (DNA): TGTGCCAGCAGTTATATAGCGGGGACAGCCTACGAGCAGTACTTC.

The rearrangement links TRBV18 to TRBJ1-1, with D possibly matching TRBD1 (5 bases). Per germline, CDR1 KGHSH and CDR2 LQKENI. V lost 1 base, J lost 3 bases, and 21 bases lay in between. The CDR3 spans 18 residues. The CDR3 bases are TGTGCCAGCTCACCACAAGGGGTCCTCCTAACTTCGGACACTGAAGCTTTCTTT. It yields the protein CASSPQGVLLTSDTEAFF.

V usage is TRBV6-5 and J usage is TRBJ2-7; D is perhaps TRBD1 or TRBD2 (6 bases each). The CDR3 is made up of 15 amino acids. V gave up 4 bases and J gave up 5 bases, with 18 bases separating them. CDR1 is MNHEY, CDR2 SVGAGI, per germline. CDR3: CASSSTRGAGDEQYF. CDR3 sequence (DNA): TGTGCCAGCAGTTCTACAAGGGGGGCTGGGGACGAGCAGTACTTC.

CDR3 DNA sequence: TGTGCCAGCAGTTACTTGACATCCCACAATAACTATGGCTACACCTTC. Translating it yields CASSYLTSHNNYGYTF. The chain uses TRBV6-5 and TRBJ1-2, with D hard to call. V was cut by 1 base and J by 1 base, with 13 bases left in between. This CDR3 has 16 amino acids. Germline V gives CDR1 MNHEY, CDR2 SVGAGI.

The rearrangement links TRBV5-4 to TRBJ2-5, with D perhaps matching TRBD1 (6 bases). V lost 4 bases to trimming and J lost 2 bases, with 15 bases between them. In germline, CDR1 is SGHNT, CDR2 YYREEE (reference sequence). The CDR3 covers 15 residues. The CDR3 loop reads CASSLSGTPQETQYF. The DNA for the CDR3 is TGTGCCAGCAGCCTCTCCGGGACACCGCAAGAGACCCAGTACTTC.

This clone was found once. This chain joins TRBV29-1 and TRBJ1-2; a possible D gene is TRBD1 (5 bases). CDR1 is SQVTM, CDR2 ANQGSEA, per germline. The CDR3 runs 11 residues. V gave up 4 bases and J gave up 7 bases, with 10 bases separating them. The CDR3 DNA is TGCAGCGTTGCCCAGGGCCGTGGCTACACCTTC. Protein product: CSVAQGRGYTF.